This entry concerns a single TCR beta chain. The V gene lost 0 bases and the J gene lost 4 bases, with 15 bases spanning the gap. The CDR3 has 15 residues. The V gene's germline CDR1 is DFQATT and CDR2 SNEGSKA (reference sequence). It was with a sample-barcoded 5' primer and a J-beta primer mix that a second PCR of about 7 to 12 cycles was run. TCRdb reanalysed the 5' RACE reads using MiXCR and keeps one entry per CDR3 protein. The sample contains roughly 1.6 million distinct CDR3 sequences, about 35% of which appear only once. This entry belongs to a study of blood T cells in healthy people across ages.

Sequencing was carried out using blood. The J gene is TRBJ2-5, the V gene TRBV20-1, with D maybe TRBD1 (6 bases). This receptor was identified in a woman aged 25-40 years in good health. CDR3 amino acids: CSAREARVGGETQYF. In DNA, the CDR3 is TGCAGTGCTAGAGAGGCCAGGGTAGGGGGAGAGACCCAGTACTTC.